These 26 T cell receptor beta chains were sequenced from one sample in a study of OX40 agonist ivuxolimab in advanced cancers. Sequencing was performed with immunoSEQ multiplex PCR; in TCRdb, only in-frame clones are kept and a portion is missing. The data contain about 66,000 clones, roughly three quarters of them seen just once; the ten biggest clones take up over 4%. Sequenced here: CD4+ or CD8+ T cells sorted from blood, sampled in a trial of the OX40 agonist ivuxolimab. The origin of the receptors is an adult with an advanced solid tumor such as melanoma, head and neck, liver or kidney cancer.

The chain couples TRBV5-1 to TRBJ1-1; D might be TRBD1 (6 bases). The CDR3 length is 15 residues. Germline CDR1 is SGHRS and CDR2 is YFSETQ. The ends were cut back, 1 base at V and 1 base at J, with 11 bases in the middle. CDR3 in amino acids: CASSLSGAWNTEAFF. The CDR3 nucleotides read TGCGCCAGCAGCTTGTCGGGGGCATGGAACACTGAAGCTTTCTTT.

V gene TRBV7-9 combines with J gene TRBJ2-3, with 7 nucleotides matching TRBD2. Trimming took 6 bases from V and 2 from J; bases not matched to a gene: 8. From germline, CDR1 is SEHNR and CDR2 FQNEAQ (reference sequence). The CDR3 runs 15 residues. The CDR3 reads CASSRMGGITDTQYF. Written as DNA, the CDR3 is TGTGCCAGCAGTCGTATGGGGGGGATCACAGATACGCAGTATTTT.

The V gene is TRBV18, the J gene TRBJ2-3; D call uncertain. The CDR3 length is 14 residues. Germline V CDR1 and CDR2: KGHSH, LQKENI. The V gene lost 2 bases and the J gene lost 1 base, with 7 bases spanning the gap. CDR3 bases: TGTGCCAGCTCACCAATCAATGGCACAGATACGCAGTATTTT. Protein sequence: CASSPINGTDTQYF.

This chain connects TRBV6-5 to TRBJ1-1; 11 bases align to TRBD1. This CDR3 is 15 amino acids long. J was trimmed by 4 bases and V by 6 bases; bases with no gene match: 7. Germline V gives CDR1 MNHEY, CDR2 SVGAGI. CDR3 in DNA: TGTGCCAGCAGCCCTGGACAGGGGGCGGGCACTGAAGCTTTCTTT. Residues: CASSPGQGAGTEAFF.

This clone was detected only once. The J gene is TRBJ2-1, the V gene TRBV6-6; D is uncertain. Germline lookup yields CDR1 MNHNY and CDR2 SVGAGI (reference sequence). The CDR3 extends over 15 amino acids. V gave up 6 bases and J gave up 0 bases, with 12 bases separating them. CDR3 sequence: CASRYLGNSYNEQFF. CDR3 coding DNA: TGTGCCAGCAGGTACCTAGGCAACTCCTACAATGAGCAGTTCTTC.

The CDR3 is CAISIQGATDTIYF. The DNA for the CDR3 is TGTGCCATCAGTATACAGGGGGCCACGGACACCATATATTTT. J is TRBJ1-3 and V is TRBV10-3; TRBD1 matches at 9 bases. The trim removed 5 bases at V and 8 bases at J, leaving 7 bases unmatched. This CDR3 region has 14 residues. Germline V gives CDR1 ENHRY, CDR2 SYGVKD.

This chain joins TRBV6-5 and TRBJ1-2; D is unclear. The CDR3 consists of 14 residues. V was cut by 6 bases and J by 2 bases, with 13 bases left in between. Germline V gives CDR1 MNHEY, CDR2 SVGAGI. CDR3 nucleotide sequence: TGTGCCAGCAGGCCAAACTTCGGAAACTATGGCTACACCTTC. This translates into CASRPNFGNYGYTF.

The sample holds a few counts of this clone. This rearrangement joins TRBV5-1 to TRBJ1-5; D is possibly TRBD1 (6 bases). Trimming cost V 0 bases and J 3 bases, with 7 bases left between them. The CDR3 sequence is 14 residues long. Looked up from germline, CDR1 is SGHRS and CDR2 is YFSETQ. DNA of the CDR3: TGCGCCAGCAGCTTGGACAGGGCCAATCAGCCCCAGCATTTT. Its translation: CASSLDRANQPQHF.

V usage is TRBV30 and J usage is TRBJ1-2; D ambiguous. V was cut by 7 bases and J by 4 bases, with 22 bases left in between. Germline CDR1 is GTSNPN and CDR2 is SVGIG (reference sequence). This CDR3 comprises 15 residues. For the CDR3, the DNA is TGTGCCTCCCGACGGGGTACCGATCGCCCCTATGGCTACACCTTC. This translates into CASRRGTDRPYGYTF.

The chain recombines TRBV5-1 with TRBJ2-5; D is unresolved. V was pared by 0 bases and J by 2 bases, with 8 bases between. Germline-derived CDR1 and CDR2 are SGHRS and YFSETQ. This CDR3 region has 14 residues. CDR3 sequence reads: CASSLGQFQETQYF. The CDR3 DNA follows: TGCGCCAGCAGCTTGGGGCAGTTTCAAGAGACCCAGTACTTC.

As regards this clone: In the same sample, other DNA sequences code for this CDR3. The V and J genes are TRBV18 and TRBJ1-5, with a weak D call TRBD1 (6 bases). Germline V gives CDR1 KGHSH, CDR2 LQKENI. V was pared by 4 bases and J by 2 bases, with 9 bases between. The CDR3 has 14 residues. The CDR3 region is CASSRGRGNQPQHF. CDR3 coding DNA: TGTGCCAGCTCACGGGGGCGAGGCAATCAGCCCCAGCATTTT. Combining the CDR3 with reference TRBV18 and TRBJ1-5 gives the whole variable domain NAGVMQNPRHLVRRRGQEARLRCSPMKGHSHVYWYRQLPEEGLKFMVYLQKENIIDESGMPKERFSAEFPKEGPSILRIQQVVRGDSAAYFCASSRGRGNQPQHFGDGTRLSIL.

This chain uses TRBV5-1 with TRBJ2-7; tentatively, D is TRBD2 (5 bases). Germline V gene sequence: CDR1 SGHRS, CDR2 YFSETQ. The V end was cut by 0 bases, the J end by 6 bases, with 16 bases between. This CDR3 comprises 15 residues. Here the CDR3 reads CASSLAPTSESEQYF. DNA for the CDR3: TGCGCCAGCAGCTTGGCTCCAACTAGTGAGTCCGAGCAGTACTTC.

This clone was observed a single time. The chain links TRBV18 to TRBJ1-5; possibly TRBD1 for D (6 bases). CDR3 length equals 15 residues. V lost 4 bases and J lost 4, with 14 bases in between. In germline, CDR1 is KGHSH, CDR2 LQKENI. The CDR3 DNA follows: TGTGCCAGCTCACAGGGATCAGGGGATAATCAGCCCCAGCATTTT. It yields the protein CASSQGSGDNQPQHF. The variable domain in full, with the rest retrieved from reference TRBV18 and TRBJ1-5, is NAGVMQNPRHLVRRRGQEARLRCSPMKGHSHVYWYRQLPEEGLKFMVYLQKENIIDESGMPKERFSAEFPKEGPSILRIQQVVRGDSAAYFCASSQGSGDNQPQHFGDGTRLSIL.

The chain carries TRBV6-5 and TRBJ1-3; D gene ambiguous. V was shortened by 0 bases and J by 4 bases, with 10 bases between the two germline ends. The CDR3 contains 15 residues. Per the germline V gene, CDR1 is MNHEY and CDR2 is SVGAGI. CDR3 sequence: CASSYSGTAGNTIYF. The CDR3 DNA follows: TGTGCCAGCAGTTACTCGGGTACGGCGGGAAACACCATATATTTT.

V and J are TRBV6-5 and TRBJ1-1, with no clear D. CDR1 is MNHEY, CDR2 SVGAGI, per germline. V was cut by 6 bases and J by 3 bases, with 14 bases left in between. The CDR3 is made up of 14 amino acids. DNA of the CDR3: TGTGCCAGCAGCCGGACCGACGTGGACACTGAAGCTTTCTTT. As protein: CASSRTDVDTEAFF.

This chain connects TRBV5-4 to TRBJ1-1; D uncertain. This CDR3 has 13 amino acids. Germline values: CDR1 SGHNT, CDR2 YYREEE (reference sequence). V lost 10 bases and J lost 0, with 13 bases in between. The DNA of the CDR3 is TGTGCCCTAGGGCAAGACATGAACACTGAAGCTTTCTTT. It is translated as CALGQDMNTEAFF. Together with reference TRBV5-4 and TRBJ1-1, the CDR3 gives the full variable domain: ETGVTQSPTHLIKTRGQQVTLRCSSQSGHNTVSWYQQALGQGPQFIFQYYREEENGRGNFPPRFSGLQFPNYSSELNVNALELDDSALYLCALGQDMNTEAFFGQGTRLTVV.

The V call is TRBV7-9, the J call TRBJ2-5; 14 bases are a match to TRBD2. The CDR3 runs to 15 residues. Trimming at V came to 4 bases and at J to 10 bases, leaving 8 bases not matched to a gene. Germline CDR1 and CDR2: SEHNR and FQNEAQ (reference sequence). Written as DNA, the CDR3 is TGTGCCAGCAGCTCGATGACTAGCGGGGGGGCTGACCAGTACTTC. Translated: CASSSMTSGGADQYF.

The chain combines TRBV27 with TRBJ1-5; no definite D call. V lost 3 bases to trimming and J lost 6 bases, with 6 bases between them. Germline loops: CDR1 MNHEY, CDR2 SMNVEV (reference sequence). The CDR3 is 12 amino acids. The CDR3 DNA sequence: TGTGCCAGCAGTTTGAAGGGTCAGCCCCAGCATTTT. This codes for CASSLKGQPQHF.

A few counts support this clone. The rearrangement uses TRBV6-4 and TRBJ2-7; 7 nucleotides align to TRBD1. The V and J ends lost 6 bases and 0 bases, in that order; junction bases with no gene match: 14. This CDR3 has 17 amino acids. From germline, CDR1 is MRHNA and CDR2 SNTAGT. The CDR3 reads CASSPIPRTGSSYEQYF. CDR3 bases: TGTGCCAGCAGCCCCATCCCCAGGACAGGAAGCTCCTACGAGCAGTACTTC.

The V call is TRBV13, the J call TRBJ1-1, with D tentatively TRBD1 (6 bases). With 5 bases removed from V and 7 bases from J, the gap between germline ends came to 11 bases. In germline, CDR1 is PRHDT, CDR2 FYEKMQ (reference sequence). This CDR3 spans 12 amino acids. As DNA, the CDR3 is TGTGCCAGCAGCCTCACAGGGAGTGAAGCTTTCTTT. It translates to CASSLTGSEAFF.

This rearrangement joins TRBV29-1 to TRBJ2-3; D gene uncertain. This CDR3 spans 12 amino acids. Germline V CDR1 and CDR2: SQVTM, ANQGSEA. Trimming took 1 base from V and 2 from J, leaving 4 bases between them. The CDR3 DNA reads as TGCAGCGTTGAAGTGGACACAGATACGCAGTATTTT. Residues: CSVEVDTDTQYF.

This chain joins TRBV7-6 and TRBJ1-4, with D hard to call. The CDR3 is 18 amino acids. The germline V gene has CDR1 SGHVS and CDR2 FNYEAQ. Trimming stripped 4 bases from V and 4 bases from J, with 22 bases between. The CDR3 DNA reads TGTGCCAGCAGCTCCTCGGATCCAAATTGGGAATTTAATGAAAAACTGTTTTTT. It codes for CASSSSDPNWEFNEKLFF.

The chain uses TRBV5-4 and TRBJ2-7, with 7 bases identical to TRBD2. Germline V gene data show CDR1 as SGHNT and CDR2 as YYREEE (reference sequence). The CDR3 contains 17 residues. V shed 4 bases, J shed 3 bases, and the junction held 16 bases outside the gene matches. The CDR3 loop is CASSGGSGTTQSYEQYF. CDR3 bases: TGTGCCAGCAGCGGCGGATCCGGGACTACCCAGAGCTACGAGCAGTACTTC.

This chain joins TRBV18 and TRBJ2-2, with 10 bases identical to TRBD2. Germline CDR1 is KGHSH and CDR2 is LQKENI. V gave up 0 bases and J gave up 3 bases; unmatched junction bases: 4. This CDR3 comprises 17 residues. The CDR3 reads CASSPPNLAGDTGELFF. The CDR3, as DNA: TGTGCCAGCTCACCACCTAACCTAGCGGGAGACACCGGGGAGCTGTTTTTT.

The V call is TRBV14, the J call TRBJ1-4; D gene ambiguous. The CDR3 has 16 residues. V lost 0 bases, J lost 5 bases, and 13 bases lay in between. The germline CDR1 and CDR2 sequences are SGHDN and FVKESK. In DNA form, the CDR3 reads TGTGCCAGCAGCCAAGATCGGTGGGTAGGGAATGAAAAACTGTTTTTT. As protein: CASSQDRWVGNEKLFF.

J is TRBJ2-3 and V is TRBV19; 8 bases map to TRBD2. V lost 5 bases and J lost 2; bases outside the gene matches: 9. The germline CDR1 and CDR2 sequences are LNHDA and SQIVND (reference sequence). The CDR3 length is 16 residues. The CDR3 DNA follows: TGTGCCAGTAGTTTTGGAATAGCGGGGAACACAGATACGCAGTATTTT. Translated, it gives CASSFGIAGNTDTQYF.